The text below deals with one T cell receptor (beta chain). Additional DNA sequences in this sample encode the identical CDR3. Sequenced by immunoSEQ multiplex PCR; TCRdb stores in-frame clones only, minus some. The table shows a few million clones, with just over 90% occurring only once. Trimming stripped 4 bases from V and 4 bases from J, with 10 bases between. CDR3 length: 12 residues. Germline CDR1 SQVTM, CDR2 ANQGSEA. This specimen comes from a study of shared clonotypes between healthy human individuals. The rearrangement links TRBV29-1 to TRBJ1-2; D is possibly TRBD1 (5 bases). The clonotype comes from a man aged 18 to 35 in good health. Some clones in this sample may be carry-over from other donors' samples. The material sequenced was naive CD4+ T cells from PBMCs. Specified subset: CD45RA+ positively selected. The CDR3 sequence is CSVGGVGYGYTF. CDR3 DNA: TGCAGCGTTGGGGGGGTAGGCTATGGCTACACCTTC.